This T cell receptor beta chain was obtained from a study of shared clonotypes between healthy human individuals. Across the study: The donor pool was made up of two women and a few men aged 18 to 49. Points from the study as a whole: Clonotype sharing levels among donors were expected to vary with sequencing depth.

In the CD4+ fraction, cells were divided into CD45RA+ naive and CD45RA-negative memory subsets. Concerning this clone: Its antigen is not known.

Original processing notes: Filtering differed for immunoSEQ, which gave only junction sequences without quality scores. Only in-frame clones appear in the TCRdb table, and some are missing; sequencing was by immunoSEQ multiplex PCR. V, J and clone size are those of that table, while D and trimming were read from the DNA. This table has over 2 million clones, roughly 94% appearing once. CDR1 and CDR2 from the germline V gene are KGHSH and LQKENI. V lost 1 base and J lost 1; bases outside the gene matches: 7. The CDR3 length is 16 residues. Input material: naive CD4+ T cells sorted from blood. Subset reported: CD45RA+ positively selected. The V and J genes are TRBV18 and TRBJ2-7; 7 bases agree with TRBD2. The clonotype originates from a man younger than 35 in good health. The CDR3 DNA sequence: TGTGCCAGCTCACCACTTCTAGCGGACTTATCCTACGAGCAGTACTTC. Its protein product is CASSPLLADLSYEQYF.